These 23 T cell receptor beta chains came from one sample sequenced in a study of CD4 T cells in relation to SARS-CoV-2 and coronaviruses. Some clones are missing from TCRdb's copy, which holds only in-frame ones; the method was immunoSEQ multiplex PCR. The sample shows 40,000 or so clones, approximately 77% of them seen only once. These receptors' antigens are unknown. The sequenced sample consisted of naive CD4+ T cells from PBMCs, cultured in vitro. Subset denoted: naive CD4+ T cells isolated by negative enrichment. Receptors were obtained from an adult with COVID-19.

The CDR3: CASKTGESSGYTF. The CDR3 DNA sequence: TGTGCCAGTAAGACAGGGGAATCGAGTGGCTACACCTTC. The chain recombines TRBV6-5 with TRBJ1-2, with 8 nucleotides matching TRBD1. CDR3 size: 13 residues. V shed 9 bases, J shed 7 bases, and the junction held 10 bases outside the gene matches. From germline, CDR1 is MNHEY and CDR2 SVGAGI.

The chain joins TRBV18 to TRBJ1-4; a weak D match, TRBD1 (6 bases). Trimming took 4 bases from V and 8 from J, leaving 23 bases between them. CDR1 and CDR2 from the germline V gene are KGHSH and LQKENI. The CDR3 length is 17 residues. The CDR3 bases are TGTGCCAGCTCACGGATGAACTACAGGGAAAGATCCGAAAAACTGTTTTTT. Encoded protein: CASSRMNYRERSEKLFF.

V is TRBV5-4 and J is TRBJ2-5, with a tentative D call TRBD1 (6 bases). V was cut by 2 bases and J by 5 bases, with 19 bases left in between. Germline V gene lookup returns CDR1 SGHNT and CDR2 YYREEE (reference sequence). CDR3 length: 16 amino acids. The CDR3 region has the DNA TGTGCCAGCAGCTTCTCGTTTCGCCAGGGGATTGAGACCCAGTACTTC. This sequence encodes CASSFSFRQGIETQYF.

The chain combines TRBV19 with TRBJ2-1; tentatively, D is TRBD2 (5 bases). V lost 4 bases to trimming and J lost 8 bases, with 9 bases between them. CDR1 is LNHDA, CDR2 SQIVND, per germline (reference sequence). The CDR3 loop spans 12 amino acids. The CDR3 nucleotides read TGTGCCAGTAGTAATGAGGGCGATGAGCAGTTCTTC. Amino acid sequence: CASSNEGDEQFF.

The genes are TRBV21-1 and TRBJ2-7; TRBD2 was called by the table and not checked on the DNA. TRBV21-1 is shown as a pseudogene. The CDR3 consists of 19 residues. The CDR3 nucleotides are TGTGCCAGCAGCAAAAGAGAGCGGGAGGGCTCCCTTTTACTTTACGAGCAGTACTTC. This sequence encodes CASSKREREGSLLLYEQYF.

This chain connects TRBV6-6 to TRBJ1-1; D might be TRBD1 (6 bases). The CDR3 has 13 residues. Trimming shortened V by 6 bases and J by 4 bases, and 12 bases separated the two germline ends. Germline V CDR1 and CDR2: MNHNY, SVGAGI (reference sequence). The CDR3 nucleotides are TGTGCCAGCAGGAAACAGGGTACCACTGAAGCTTTCTTT. Translation: CASRKQGTTEAFF.

The chain carries TRBV28 and TRBJ2-7; D uncertain. The CDR3 covers 13 residues. V lost 4 bases and J 2 bases, leaving 9 bases between the germline ends. Germline-derived CDR1 and CDR2 are MDHEN and SYDVKM. The CDR3 DNA reads TGTGCCAGCAGTTCCCCTGCAACCTACGAGCAGTACTTC. It is translated as CASSSPATYEQYF.

In this sample, this clone turned up once. This chain uses TRBV3-1 (or the pseudogene TRBV3-2) with TRBJ1-1; a possible D gene is TRBD1 (6 bases). This CDR3 comprises 15 residues. The V and J ends lost 3 bases and 1 base respectively, with 12 bases between them. Germline CDR1 and CDR2: LGHDT and YNNKEL (reference sequence). This CDR3 is CASSQGTSGNTEAFF. As DNA, the CDR3 is TGTGCCAGCAGCCAGGGGACAAGCGGGAACACTGAAGCTTTCTTT.

This clone appeared a single time. The rearrangement links TRBV30 to TRBJ2-1; D is uncertain. Per germline, CDR1 GTSNPN and CDR2 SVGIG (reference sequence). CDR3 size: 12 residues. V was shortened by 4 bases and J by 10 bases, with 14 bases between the two germline ends. The CDR3 DNA is TGTGCCTGGACGGAGCGCTTCGAGGAGCAGTTCTTC. This encodes CAWTERFEEQFF.

This chain joins TRBV7-3 and TRBJ1-6; D gene uncertain. Trimming cost V 1 base and J 7 bases, with 5 bases left between them. This CDR3 has 13 amino acids. CDR1 and CDR2 from the germline V gene are SGHTA and FQGTGA. Written as DNA, the CDR3 is TGTGCCAGCAGCTTAAGGAGAAATTCACCCCTCCACTTT. This gives the protein CASSLRRNSPLHF.

This clone was recorded only once. The V gene is TRBV6-5, the J gene TRBJ2-1; D might be TRBD1 (5 bases). The CDR3 consists of 16 residues. Trimming left V 2 bases short and J 14 bases short, with 25 bases between. Germline assignment: CDR1 MNHEY and CDR2 SVGAGI. The CDR3 DNA is TGTGCCAGCAGTTACAGCGCAGGTCCTCAAGAACAAGGGGAGTTCTTC. The encoded protein is CASSYSAGPQEQGEFF.

This clone has just a few counts. The chain recombines TRBV12-3 or TRBV12-4 with TRBJ1-1; D ambiguous. The CDR3 has 13 residues. Trimming pared 6 bases from V and 6 bases from J, leaving 14 bases between. The chain's CDR3 is CASSKGDWAEAFF. The CDR3 region has the DNA TGTGCCAGCAGCAAGGGCGACTGGGCTGAAGCTTTCTTT.

V gene TRBV5-1 combines with J gene TRBJ1-1; D not resolved. There are 15 residues in the CDR3. CDR1 is SGHRS, CDR2 YFSETQ, per germline. V shed 0 bases and J shed 1 base, with 10 bases lying between them. The CDR3 region is CASSLDPGGNTEAFF. CDR3 coding DNA: TGCGCCAGCAGCTTGGATCCCGGAGGGAACACTGAAGCTTTCTTT. Looking up the rest from reference TRBV5-1 and TRBJ1-1 gives the full variable domain: KAGVTQTPRYLIKTRGQQVTLSCSPISGHRSVSWYQQTPGQGLQFLFEYFSETQRNKGNFPGRFSGRQFSNSRSEMNVSTLELGDSALYLCASSLDPGGNTEAFFGQGTRLTVV.

The chain links TRBV9 to TRBJ1-4; 12 positions agree with TRBD1. CDR1 is SGDLS and CDR2 is YYNGEE in the germline V gene. The CDR3 is 15 residues long. Losses at the gene ends were 2 bases for V and 7 bases for J; bases not matched to a gene: 3. The CDR3 loop is CASSVGQGAGEKLFF. CDR3 nucleotide sequence: TGTGCCAGCAGCGTGGGACAGGGGGCGGGTGAAAAACTGTTTTTT.

The V gene is TRBV5-6, the J gene TRBJ1-2; D gene ambiguous. Germline V lookup: CDR1 SGHDT, CDR2 YYEEEE. There are 13 residues in the CDR3. V was trimmed by 1 base and J by 5 bases, leaving 9 bases between them. CDR3 amino acids: CASSLNRPYGYTF. The CDR3 nucleotides are TGTGCCAGCAGCTTGAACAGACCATATGGCTACACCTTC.

V is TRBV7-3 and J is TRBJ2-5; 8 bases fit TRBD2. Germline assignment: CDR1 SGHTA and CDR2 FQGTGA. This CDR3 contains 14 residues. Trimming took 1 base from V and 5 from J; bases not matched to a gene: 3. As DNA, the CDR3 is TGTGCCAGCAGCTTAATAGCGGGAACGGAGACCCAGTACTTC. Its translation: CASSLIAGTETQYF.

This clone was observed a handful of times. The gene calls are TRBV9 and TRBJ2-1; 9 bases match TRBD2. This CDR3 comprises 15 residues. V shed 0 bases, J shed 4 bases, and the junction held 2 bases outside the gene matches. Germline-derived CDR1 and CDR2 are SGDLS and YYNGEE. This chain's CDR3 is CASSVVLAGYNEQFF. CDR3 nucleotide sequence: TGTGCCAGCAGCGTAGTTCTAGCGGGATACAATGAGCAGTTCTTC.

V and J are TRBV24-1 and TRBJ1-2; 8 bases fit TRBD1. J gave up 1 base and V 3 bases, and 15 bases lay outside the gene matches. The CDR3 is 19 amino acids. Germline V gives CDR1 KGHDR, CDR2 SFDVKD. In DNA, the CDR3 is TGTGCCACCAGTGATGGGCGATTTTCAGACAGGGGTTTTAACTATGGCTACACCTTC. Translation: CATSDGRFSDRGFNYGYTF.

The rearrangement joins TRBV28 to TRBJ1-5; no clear D. Germline V gives CDR1 MDHEN, CDR2 SYDVKM. CDR3 length: 14 amino acids. Between the trimmed V and J ends, which lost 1 base and 3 bases, there was a span of 7 bases. CDR3 residues: CASSLFALNQPQHF. CDR3 in DNA: TGTGCCAGCAGTTTATTCGCCCTCAATCAGCCCCAGCATTTT.

The rearrangement joins TRBV29-1 to TRBJ2-1, with a possible D match to TRBD2 (6 bases). Looked up from germline, CDR1 is SQVTM and CDR2 is ANQGSEA. Trimming removed 6 bases from V and 0 bases from J, with 9 bases in between. The CDR3 totals 13 residues. The CDR3 coding sequence is TGCAGCGTGGAGGGAAGCTCCTACAATGAGCAGTTCTTC. Its protein product is CSVEGSSYNEQFF.

V and J are TRBV9 and TRBJ2-2, with 13 bases aligning to TRBD2. The CDR3 spans 19 residues. Germline values: CDR1 SGDLS, CDR2 YYNGEE. The trim removed 4 bases at V and 6 bases at J, leaving 15 bases unmatched. CDR3 DNA: TGTGCCAGCAGCCGCGGACTAGCGGGAGTAGAGGGGTGGGCCGGGGAGCTGTTTTTT. Translated: CASSRGLAGVEGWAGELFF.

This chain links TRBV30 with TRBJ1-1; D not resolved. The V and J ends lost 2 bases and 1 base respectively, with 5 bases between them. CDR1 and CDR2 from the germline V gene are GTSNPN and SVGIG (reference sequence). This CDR3 is built from 12 residues. This chain's CDR3 is CAWSTENTEAFF. The DNA for the CDR3 is TGTGCCTGGAGTACCGAGAACACTGAAGCTTTCTTT. Full variable domain (rest looked up from reference TRBV30 and TRBJ1-1): SQTIHQWPATLVQPVGSPLSLECTVEGTSNPNLYWYRQAAGRGLQLLFYSVGIGQISSEVPQNLSASRPQDRQFILSSKKLLLSDSGFYLCAWSTENTEAFFGQGTRLTVV.

The chain links TRBV7-2 to TRBJ1-4; 9 nucleotides match TRBD1. CDR3 length equals 12 residues. V gave up 1 base and J gave up 15 bases; unmatched junction bases: 3. CDR1 and CDR2 (germline): SGHTA, FQGNSA. CDR3 bases: TGTGCCAGCAGCTTAGTTGGACAGGGGATGTTTTTT. This sequence encodes CASSLVGQGMFF.